Given below is one TCR beta chain in context. The data derive from a study of blood T cell repertoires in COVID-19. Germline V CDR1 and CDR2: SEHNR, FQNEAQ (reference sequence). V was clipped by 5 bases and J by 0 bases, with 17 bases between them. The CDR3 has 17 amino acids. TCRdb keeps only in-frame clones here, not all; method: immunoSEQ multiplex PCR. The table records fewer than 200,000 clones, about 80% of them present only once. The sequencing input was peripheral blood. This sequence was found in a man in his sixties with acute or convalescent COVID-19. The genes are TRBV7-9 and TRBJ2-1; D might be TRBD1 (5 bases). The CDR3 DNA follows: TGTGCCAGCAGCGCCCCCCCACTTGACAGCTCCTACAATGAGCAGTTCTTC. Translated: CASSAPPLDSSYNEQFF. Using reference TRBV7-9 and TRBJ2-1 for the parts outside the CDR3, the full variable domain is DTGVSQNPRHKITKRGQNVTFRCDPISEHNRLYWYRQTLGQGPEFLTYFQNEAQLEKSRLLSDRFSAERPKGSFSTLEIQRTEQGDSAMYLCASSAPPLDSSYNEQFFGPGTRLTVL.